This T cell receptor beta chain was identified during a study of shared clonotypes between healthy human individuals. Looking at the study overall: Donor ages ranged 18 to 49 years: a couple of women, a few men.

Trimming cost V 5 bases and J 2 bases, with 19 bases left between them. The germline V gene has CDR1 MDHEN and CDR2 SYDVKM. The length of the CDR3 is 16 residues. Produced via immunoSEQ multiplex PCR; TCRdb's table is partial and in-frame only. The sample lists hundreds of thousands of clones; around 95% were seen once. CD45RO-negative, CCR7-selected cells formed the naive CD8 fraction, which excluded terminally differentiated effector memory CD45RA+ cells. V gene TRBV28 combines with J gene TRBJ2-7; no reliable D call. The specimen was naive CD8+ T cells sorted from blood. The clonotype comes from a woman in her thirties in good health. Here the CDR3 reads CASSTPRLDGPYEQYF. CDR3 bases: TGTGCCAGCAGTACACCTAGACTGGACGGGCCCTACGAGCAGTACTTC.